A single sample gave rise to the 32 T cell receptor beta chains below, sequenced in a study of siplizumab effects on memory and regulatory T cells. Measured with immunoSEQ multiplex PCR; TCRdb has only the in-frame clones, and not every one. The sample lists some 100,000 clones, more than 90% occurring once. The specimen sequenced was CD4+ T cells sorted from blood. The receptor source for this set is a human donor in good health.

V is TRBV4-2 and J is TRBJ1-5, with TRBD1 matching 10 bases. Per germline, CDR1 LGHNA and CDR2 YNFKEQ. J lost 1 base, V lost 3 bases, and 0 bases had no gene match. CDR3 length: 15 residues. This chain's CDR3 is CASSQDRGSNQPQHF. The CDR3 bases are TGTGCCAGCAGCCAGGACAGGGGGAGCAATCAGCCCCAGCATTTT.

V usage is TRBV10-3 and J usage is TRBJ1-1, with TRBD1 matching 8 bases. The trim removed 9 bases at V and 2 bases at J, leaving 5 bases unmatched. This CDR3 contains 13 residues. Germline V gene data show CDR1 as ENHRY and CDR2 as SYGVKD. The CDR3 nucleotides read TGTGCCATTCGGGGACAGGCCAACACTGAAGCTTTCTTT. It yields the protein CAIRGQANTEAFF.

A single count supports this clone. V and J are TRBV11-1 and TRBJ2-1; 9 nucleotides match TRBD1. The germline gives CDR1 SGHAT, CDR2 FQDESV (reference sequence). CDR3 size: 16 residues. V lost 1 base to trimming and J lost 7 bases; unmatched junction nucleotides: 8. The CDR3: CASSLVWTGASNEQFF. The CDR3 bases are TGTGCCAGCAGCTTAGTGTGGACAGGGGCCTCAAATGAGCAGTTCTTC.

The chain combines TRBV6-4 with TRBJ1-1; TRBD1 is a possible D gene (5 bases). This CDR3 has 15 amino acids. V gave up 2 bases and J gave up 7 bases, with 17 bases separating them. Per germline, CDR1 MRHNA and CDR2 SNTAGT. This CDR3 reads CASSDNPGGSGEAFF. For the CDR3, the DNA is TGTGCCAGCAGTGACAACCCTGGGGGGAGTGGTGAAGCTTTCTTT.

In nucleotides, the CDR3 is TGTGCCAGCAGTGAAGGGGCAAGGGGCTACACCTTC. This translates into CASSEGARGYTF. The chain has TRBV28 and TRBJ1-2; a possible D gene is TRBD1 (5 bases). Per the germline V gene, CDR1 is MDHEN and CDR2 is SYDVKM. The V end lost 5 bases, the J end lost 8 bases, and 12 bases lay between the germline ends. This CDR3 is built from 12 residues.

A single count supports this clone. This chain joins TRBV6-5 and TRBJ1-6; perhaps TRBD1 as D (6 bases). The V gene lost 10 bases and the J gene lost 10 bases, with 23 bases spanning the gap. This CDR3 spans 15 amino acids. From germline, CDR1 is MNHEY and CDR2 SVGAGI. The CDR3 DNA sequence: TGTGCCACCCAGCCCGAACAGGGAGCCAACTCACCCCTCCACTTT. Protein sequence: CATQPEQGANSPLHF.

The rearrangement links TRBV6-5 to TRBJ1-5; D call uncertain. The length of the CDR3 is 13 residues. Germline-derived CDR1 and CDR2 are MNHEY and SVGAGI. Between the trimmed V and J ends, which lost 2 bases and 1 base, there was a span of 3 bases. The CDR3 loop reads CASSYKSNQPQHF. CDR3 sequence (DNA): TGTGCCAGCAGTTACAAGAGCAATCAGCCCCAGCATTTT.

The rearrangement joins TRBV27 to TRBJ1-6; no firm D call. In germline, CDR1 is MNHEY, CDR2 SMNVEV (reference sequence). V gave up 5 bases and J gave up 6 bases, with 17 bases separating them. The CDR3 totals 16 residues. The CDR3 sequence: CASSPSQPAPNSPLHF. The CDR3 DNA reads as TGTGCCAGCAGTCCCTCCCAGCCAGCACCTAATTCACCCCTCCACTTT.

The chain carries TRBV5-6 and TRBJ2-4, with D unresolved. This CDR3 is 15 amino acids long. Trimming took 4 bases from V and 3 from J, leaving 14 bases between them. Germline CDR1 and CDR2: SGHDT and YYEEEE. The CDR3 region has the DNA TGTGCCAGCAGCGGGGTATTCTTGGGCAAAAACATTCAGTACTTC. Its translation: CASSGVFLGKNIQYF.

The chain combines TRBV13 with TRBJ1-4; 8 bases line up with TRBD1. J lost 5 bases, V lost 5 bases, and 7 bases had no gene match. The CDR3 spans 15 residues. Per the germline V gene, CDR1 is PRHDT and CDR2 is FYEKMQ (reference sequence). The CDR3 loop reads CASSPRTGRNEKLFF. The CDR3, as DNA: TGTGCCAGCAGCCCCAGGACAGGGCGGAATGAAAAACTGTTTTTT.

This chain uses TRBV9 with TRBJ1-2; a weak D match, TRBD1 (6 bases). The germline V gene has CDR1 SGDLS and CDR2 YYNGEE. The CDR3 extends over 14 amino acids. The V and J ends lost 4 bases and 4 bases respectively, with 14 bases between them. CDR3 sequence reads: CASSFLGGGYGYTF. The CDR3 DNA is TGTGCCAGCAGCTTCCTCGGGGGCGGCTATGGCTACACCTTC.

The rearrangement links TRBV18 to TRBJ2-7; perhaps TRBD2 as D (6 bases). V was pared by 1 base and J by 11 bases, with 12 bases between. Per germline, CDR1 KGHSH and CDR2 LQKENI. The CDR3 has 12 residues. CDR3 DNA: TGTGCCAGCTCACCACTTTCGCGGGGAAAGTACTTC. Encoded protein: CASSPLSRGKYF.

This chain links TRBV5-6 with TRBJ2-1; 11 bases agree with TRBD2. Per the germline V gene, CDR1 is SGHDT and CDR2 is YYEEEE. The CDR3 spans 16 residues. V shed 5 bases, J shed 3 bases, and the junction held 7 bases outside the gene matches. The CDR3 DNA reads TGTGCCAGCAGAATTAGCGGGGGGGCTATCTACAATGAGCAGTTCTTC. Its protein product is CASRISGGAIYNEQFF. Drawing the rest from reference TRBV5-6 and TRBJ2-1, the complete variable domain is DAGVTQSPTHLIKTRGQQVTLRCSPKSGHDTVSWYQQALGQGPQFIFQYYEEEERQRGNFPDRFSGHQFPNYSSELNVNALLLGDSALYLCASRISGGAIYNEQFFGPGTRLTVL.

This chain links TRBV7-9 with TRBJ1-2; D gene uncertain. CDR1 and CDR2 from the germline V gene are SEHNR and FQNEAQ (reference sequence). Trimming left V 1 base short and J 0 bases short, with 6 bases between. The CDR3 runs to 14 residues. DNA of the CDR3: TGTGCCAGCAGCTTAGGTGTTACTAACTATGGCTACACCTTC. Protein: CASSLGVTNYGYTF. The full variable domain, its missing parts supplied by reference TRBV7-9 and TRBJ1-2, is DTGVSQNPRHKITKRGQNVTFRCDPISEHNRLYWYRQTLGQGPEFLTYFQNEAQLEKSRLLSDRFSAERPKGSFSTLEIQRTEQGDSAMYLCASSLGVTNYGYTFGSGTRLTVV.

V is TRBV6-5 and J is TRBJ1-1, with D maybe TRBD1 (5 bases). Per the germline V gene, CDR1 is MNHEY and CDR2 is SVGAGI. The V end was cut by 4 bases, the J end by 4 bases, with 13 bases between. The CDR3 length is 14 residues. CDR3 loop: CASSSSWGGTEAFF. The CDR3 nucleotides are TGTGCCAGCAGTTCCTCTTGGGGGGGCACTGAAGCTTTCTTT.

This chain joins TRBV5-1 and TRBJ1-2, with D unclear. The CDR3 covers 13 residues. CDR1 and CDR2 (germline): SGHRS, YFSETQ. V lost 5 bases to trimming and J lost 3 bases, with 11 bases between them. The CDR3 bases are TGCGCCAGCAGAATAGGGCCCGACTATGGCTACACCTTC. Protein sequence: CASRIGPDYGYTF.

V is TRBV25-1 and J is TRBJ2-3; D unresolved. V gave up 10 bases and J gave up 10 bases, with 12 bases separating them. The CDR3 totals 10 residues. Germline lookup yields CDR1 MGHDK and CDR2 SYGVNS. CDR3 residues: CAISTAAQYF. CDR3 in DNA: TGTGCCATCTCGACGGCGGCGCAGTATTTT.

The chain couples TRBV4-2 to TRBJ2-1, with 10 bases that match TRBD1. Looked up from germline, CDR1 is LGHNA and CDR2 is YNFKEQ. This CDR3 spans 14 amino acids. The ends lost 4 bases at V and 3 bases at J; junction bases unmatched: 0. The CDR3 is CASSRDRGYNEQFF. The CDR3 DNA sequence: TGTGCCAGCAGCCGGGACAGGGGCTACAATGAGCAGTTCTTC.

The chain recombines TRBV25-1 with TRBJ2-4; no clear D gene. The ends were cut back, 6 bases at V and 4 bases at J, with 10 bases in the middle. Germline V gives CDR1 MGHDK, CDR2 SYGVNS. The CDR3 is 13 amino acids. The CDR3 sequence: CASSPRWKNIQYF. In nucleotides, the CDR3 is TGTGCCAGCAGCCCAAGGTGGAAAAACATTCAGTACTTC.

This chain links TRBV6-1 with TRBJ1-2, with 9 bases lining up with TRBD1. Trimming at V came to 11 bases and at J to 7 bases, leaving 8 bases not matched to a gene. Looked up from germline, CDR1 is MNHNS and CDR2 is SASEGT. This CDR3 spans 12 amino acids. CDR3 bases: TGTGCCGTACAGGGGGCAGGGCCTGGCTACACCTTC. Its protein product is CAVQGAGPGYTF.

The gene calls are TRBV19 and TRBJ2-7; a weak D match, TRBD2 (5 bases). Looked up from germline, CDR1 is LNHDA and CDR2 is SQIVND (reference sequence). V dropped 6 bases and J dropped 3 bases, with 18 bases sitting between them. The CDR3 loop spans 15 amino acids. The CDR3 is CASRMRVEVYYEQYF. The CDR3 DNA is TGTGCCAGTAGAATGCGGGTAGAGGTATACTACGAGCAGTACTTC.

The V and J genes are TRBV18 and TRBJ2-7; D is perhaps TRBD1 (6 bases). The CDR3 loop spans 14 amino acids. The germline CDR1 and CDR2 sequences are KGHSH and LQKENI. Trimming took 0 bases from V and 6 from J, leaving 12 bases between them. CDR3 sequence: CASSPPWQGSEQYF. CDR3 nucleotides: TGTGCCAGCTCACCACCGTGGCAGGGGAGCGAGCAGTACTTC.

In this sample, this clone turned up once. The CDR3 DNA is TGTGCCAGCAGCCCGAGGACTAGCGGGATTACCTACGAGCAGTACTTC. It yields the protein CASSPRTSGITYEQYF. This chain uses TRBV7-2 with TRBJ2-7, with 12 bases matching TRBD2. The CDR3 has 16 residues. CDR1 and CDR2 (germline): SGHTA, FQGNSA. J gave up 2 bases and V 5 bases, and 7 bases lay outside the gene matches.

This clone appeared a single time. The J gene is TRBJ2-1, the V gene TRBV27, with 9 bases matching TRBD2. The CDR3 sequence is 14 residues long. V lost 3 bases to trimming and J lost 8 bases; unmatched junction nucleotides: 5. Germline assignment: CDR1 MNHEY and CDR2 SMNVEV (reference sequence). For the CDR3, the DNA is TGTGCCAGCAGTTTGGGCGGGGGGGCCCATGAGCAGTTCTTC. This codes for CASSLGGGAHEQFF.

The chain uses TRBV11-2 and TRBJ2-3; TRBD2 aligns across 7 bases. The CDR3 spans 15 residues. CDR1 is SGHAT, CDR2 FQNNGV, per germline. V gave up 7 bases and J gave up 2 bases; unmatched junction bases: 9. This CDR3 reads CASTAGSHFTDTQYF. The CDR3 coding sequence is TGTGCCAGCACAGCGGGATCCCATTTCACAGATACGCAGTATTTT.

This chain links TRBV5-1 with TRBJ2-5; D gene unclear. V was clipped by 4 bases and J by 5 bases, with 12 bases between them. The germline CDR1 and CDR2 sequences are SGHRS and YFSETQ. The CDR3 extends over 13 amino acids. The CDR3 coding sequence is TGCGCCAGCAGCCTCCTACCTCTGGAGACCCAGTACTTC. Translation: CASSLLPLETQYF.

This clone was picked up one time. The chain links TRBV5-1 to TRBJ2-1; TRBD1 is a possible D gene (6 bases). Deletions cut 4 bases from V and 0 bases from J, with 20 bases between. Germline CDR1 is SGHRS and CDR2 is YFSETQ. CDR3 length: 18 residues. The CDR3 loop is CASSGRRQVGSSYNEQFF. The CDR3 DNA follows: TGCGCCAGCAGCGGACGTCGACAGGTTGGTTCCTCCTACAATGAGCAGTTCTTC.

The chain uses TRBV10-1 and TRBJ1-5, with D hard to call. This CDR3 has 15 amino acids. Germline assignment: CDR1 WNHNN and CDR2 SYGVQD (reference sequence). V dropped 2 bases and J dropped 9 bases, with 17 bases sitting between them. CDR3 region: CASSEKVGFRAPQHF. The CDR3 DNA sequence: TGCGCCAGCAGTGAGAAGGTGGGGTTCCGGGCGCCCCAGCATTTT.

This clone was detected only once. This chain connects TRBV19 to TRBJ1-2; D is perhaps TRBD1 (5 bases). In germline, CDR1 is LNHDA, CDR2 SQIVND (reference sequence). Trimming took 7 bases from V and 6 from J, leaving 15 bases between them. This CDR3 region has 13 residues. The CDR3 is CASISWSRDGYTF. DNA of the CDR3: TGTGCCAGTATCTCATGGAGCAGGGATGGCTACACCTTC.

The rearrangement links TRBV10-3 to TRBJ2-7; 15 nucleotides match TRBD2. Germline V gene data show CDR1 as ENHRY and CDR2 as SYGVKD. V was pared by 10 bases and J by 6 bases, with 10 bases of the junction left unmatched. This CDR3 contains 15 residues. CDR3 protein: CATKPGLAGGFEQYF. The CDR3 DNA reads TGTGCCACCAAACCGGGACTAGCGGGGGGTTTCGAGCAGTACTTC.

This chain links TRBV19 with TRBJ2-5; possible D gene TRBD2, 7 bases. Germline-derived CDR1 and CDR2 are LNHDA and SQIVND (reference sequence). CDR3 length: 14 residues. V lost 4 bases to trimming and J lost 5 bases, with 14 bases between them. The DNA of the CDR3 is TGTGCCAGTAGTAAAGGGGGGGCCGTTGAGACCCAGTACTTC. Translating it yields CASSKGGAVETQYF.

V is TRBV7-9 and J is TRBJ1-2; 7 bases fit TRBD1. Germline V gene sequence: CDR1 SEHNR, CDR2 FQNEAQ (reference sequence). V lost 0 bases to trimming and J lost 6 bases; unmatched junction nucleotides: 7. CDR3 size: 15 residues. The chain's CDR3 is CASSLAGAGGNGYTF. The CDR3 DNA follows: TGTGCCAGCAGCTTAGCTGGGGCAGGGGGTAATGGCTACACCTTC.